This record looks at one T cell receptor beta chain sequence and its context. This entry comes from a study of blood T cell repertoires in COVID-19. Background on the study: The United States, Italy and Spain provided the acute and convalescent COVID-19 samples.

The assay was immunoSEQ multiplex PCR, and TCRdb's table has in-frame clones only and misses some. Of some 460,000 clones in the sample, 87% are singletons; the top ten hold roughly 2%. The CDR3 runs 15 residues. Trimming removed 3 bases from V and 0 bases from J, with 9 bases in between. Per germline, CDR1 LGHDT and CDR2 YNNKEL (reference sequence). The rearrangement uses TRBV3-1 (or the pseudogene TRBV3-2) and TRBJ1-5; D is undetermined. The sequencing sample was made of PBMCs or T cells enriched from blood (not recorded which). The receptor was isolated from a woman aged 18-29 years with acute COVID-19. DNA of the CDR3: TGTGCCAGCAGCCAGGGAGGATATAGCAATCAGCCCCAGCATTTT. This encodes CASSQGGYSNQPQHF.